This TCR beta chain was captured in a study of identical twins. TCRdb recomputed calls from the 5' RACE reads with MiXCR, one row per CDR3 protein. The sample lists about 660,000 distinct CDR3 sequences; 8.5% to 9% were seen once. The trim removed 3 bases at V and 4 bases at J, leaving 11 bases unmatched. CDR3 length equals 16 residues. CDR1 and CDR2 from the germline V gene are MNHEY and SVGAGI. In addition, the sample was reused for a study of yellow fever vaccine responses in identical twins.

The sequence came from a woman younger than 35 in good health. Sequences were obtained from PBMCs. This chain joins TRBV6-5 and TRBJ1-2, with 7 bases fitting TRBD1. The CDR3 coding sequence is TGTGCCAGCAGTTATGACGAGGGGGCATGGATCTATGGCTACACCTTC. Translating it yields CASSYDEGAWIYGYTF.